These 27 T cell receptor beta chains were all obtained from the same sample, sequenced in a study of blood T cell repertoires in COVID-19. Only in-frame clones appear in the TCRdb table, and some are missing; sequencing was by immunoSEQ multiplex PCR. The sample comprises about 76,000 clones, around 83% of which are singletons, and approximately 10% rests with the top ten. Sequencing input: peripheral blood. These receptors were obtained from a man aged 55 to 70 with COVID-19, enrolled during active disease.

This chain links TRBV19 with TRBJ2-7; 10 positions match TRBD2. Germline CDR1 is LNHDA and CDR2 is SQIVND (reference sequence). The trim removed 3 bases at V and 2 bases at J, leaving 4 bases unmatched. The length of the CDR3 is 15 residues. The CDR3 DNA reads TGTGCCAGTAGTATCTCCAGCGGGGGGGCCTACGAGCAGTACTTC. Its protein is CASSISSGGAYEQYF.

The chain joins TRBV11-2 to TRBJ2-3; 14 nucleotides align to TRBD2. V dropped 4 bases and J dropped 4; count of bases not matched to a gene: 7. The CDR3 spans 17 residues. Germline-derived CDR1 and CDR2 are SGHAT and FQNNGV. This chain's CDR3 is CASSSGTSGSVSDTQYF. Written as DNA, the CDR3 is TGTGCCAGCAGCTCCGGGACTAGCGGGAGTGTCTCAGATACGCAGTATTTT.

This clone was found a few times. This sample includes further DNA sequences coding for the same CDR3. The chain has TRBV7-3 and TRBJ1-1; D gene ambiguous. V lost 5 bases and J 1 base, leaving 8 bases between the germline ends. This CDR3 contains 13 residues. Per the germline V gene, CDR1 is SGHTA and CDR2 is FQGTGA. The DNA of the CDR3 is TGTGCCAGCAGCCGTCAGGAGAACACTGAAGCTTTCTTT. Translating it yields CASSRQENTEAFF.

The gene calls are TRBV5-4 and TRBJ1-1; perhaps TRBD1 as D (5 bases). This CDR3 spans 15 amino acids. CDR1 is SGHNT and CDR2 is YYREEE in the germline V gene (reference sequence). Trimming stripped 0 bases from V and 0 bases from J, with 9 bases between. CDR3 sequence: CASSLGGRMNTEAFF. The CDR3, as DNA: TGTGCCAGCAGCTTGGGGGGCCGAATGAACACTGAAGCTTTCTTT.

The J gene is TRBJ2-1, the V gene TRBV19, with TRBD1 as a possible D gene (5 bases). The germline V gene has CDR1 LNHDA and CDR2 SQIVND (reference sequence). V was cut by 9 bases and J by 7 bases, with 19 bases left in between. The CDR3 has 14 amino acids. This CDR3 reads CASSWGDHGNEQFF. The CDR3 DNA sequence: TGTGCCAGCTCTTGGGGCGATCACGGGAATGAGCAGTTCTTC.

The chain employs TRBV5-1 and TRBJ2-7; a weak D match, TRBD2 (7 bases). The CDR3 is 16 residues long. Between the trimmed V and J ends, which lost 0 bases and 4 bases, there was a span of 17 bases. Germline CDR1 is SGHRS and CDR2 is YFSETQ. The CDR3 sequence: CASSLGERGGLYEQYF. The CDR3 bases are TGCGCCAGCAGCTTGGGAGAGAGGGGGGGACTTTACGAGCAGTACTTC.

This chain uses TRBV9 with TRBJ2-7; possibly TRBD2 for D (6 bases). V shed 4 bases and J shed 2 bases, with 10 bases lying between them. The CDR3 loop spans 13 amino acids. Looked up from germline, CDR1 is SGDLS and CDR2 is YYNGEE. CDR3 coding DNA: TGTGCCAGCAGCAGGGACTGGGCCTACGAGCAGTACTTC. It codes for CASSRDWAYEQYF.

CDR3 protein: CASSAAEEDQPQHF. The DNA for the CDR3 is TGCGCCAGCAGTGCGGCAGAAGAGGATCAGCCCCAGCATTTT. The V and J genes are TRBV10-1 and TRBJ1-5; D is uncertain. V was pared by 4 bases and J by 5 bases, with 12 bases between. Germline CDR1 is WNHNN and CDR2 is SYGVQD (reference sequence). The CDR3 is 14 residues long.

The chain joins TRBV2 to TRBJ2-3; a possible D gene is TRBD2 (6 bases). V lost 7 bases to trimming and J lost 3 bases, with 11 bases between them. The CDR3 covers 13 residues. CDR1 is SNHLY, CDR2 FYNNEI, per germline. CDR3 nucleotide sequence: TGTGCCAGCACTTCGCGGGAAACAGATACGCAGTATTTT. It yields the protein CASTSRETDTQYF. Supplemented by reference TRBV2 and TRBJ2-3, the full variable domain reads EPEVTQTPSHQVTQMGQEVILRCVPISNHLYFYWYRQILGQKVEFLVSFYNNEISEKSEIFDDQFSVERPDGSNFTLKIRSTKLEDSAMYFCASTSRETDTQYFGPGTRLTVL.

This clone was detected only once. The rearrangement joins TRBV11-2 to TRBJ2-5; D might be TRBD1 (6 bases). This CDR3 spans 13 amino acids. CDR1 and CDR2 (germline): SGHAT, FQNNGV. The V end was cut by 5 bases, the J end by 2 bases, with 9 bases between. In DNA, the CDR3 is TGTGCCAGCAGCCAGGGGCAACAAGAGACCCAGTACTTC. Translating gives CASSQGQQETQYF.

J is TRBJ2-1 and V is TRBV27, with 7 bases aligning to TRBD1. The CDR3 totals 15 residues. Germline CDR1 is MNHEY and CDR2 is SMNVEV (reference sequence). V dropped 5 bases and J dropped 3; count of bases not matched to a gene: 7. CDR3 DNA sequence: TGTGCCAGCAGTAGCCGGGACAGAGTCTACAATGAGCAGTTCTTC. Translating it yields CASSSRDRVYNEQFF.

J is TRBJ2-4 and V is TRBV30, with D hard to call. The length of the CDR3 is 11 residues. V was cut by 0 bases and J by 8 bases, with 5 bases left in between. CDR1 GTSNPN and CDR2 SVGIG come from the germline V gene (reference sequence). DNA of the CDR3: TGTGCCTGGAGTGTGTTAGACATTCAGTACTTC. Residues: CAWSVLDIQYF.

The chain couples TRBV28 to TRBJ1-5; D perhaps matches TRBD1 (6 bases). Germline loops: CDR1 MDHEN, CDR2 SYDVKM. This CDR3 is built from 16 residues. V dropped 9 bases and J dropped 4 bases, with 22 bases sitting between them. The CDR3 nucleotides are TGTGCCAGTACCCTTGGGGGGGGCGGTTCAAATCAGCCCCAGCATTTT. Translated, it gives CASTLGGGGSNQPQHF. The full variable domain, in which reference TRBV28 and TRBJ1-5 provide the parts outside the CDR3, is DVKVTQSSRYLVKRTGEKVFLECVQDMDHENMFWYRQDPGLGLRLIYFSYDVKMKEKGDIPEGYSVSREKKERFSLILESASTNQTSMYLCASTLGGGGSNQPQHFGDGTRLSIL.

V gene TRBV5-1 combines with J gene TRBJ2-7; tentative D call: TRBD1 (6 bases). The CDR3 consists of 16 residues. V shed 4 bases and J shed 5 bases, with 22 bases lying between them. Germline loops: CDR1 SGHRS, CDR2 YFSETQ. CDR3 amino acids: CASSTAQGALLDEQYF. CDR3 coding DNA: TGCGCCAGCAGCACCGCACAGGGAGCCCTTCTGGACGAGCAGTACTTC.

This clone was counted between two and nine times. J is TRBJ1-5 and V is TRBV15; D might be TRBD1 (5 bases). V lost 4 bases to trimming and J lost 3 bases, with 10 bases between them. Germline-derived CDR1 and CDR2 are LNHNV and YYDKDF (reference sequence). The length of the CDR3 is 14 residues. CDR3: CATSIGDFNQPQHF. The CDR3 nucleotides are TGTGCCACCAGCATCGGGGACTTCAATCAGCCCCAGCATTTT.

This clone was detected only once. The chain carries TRBV7-3 and TRBJ2-2; 10 bases fit TRBD2. The CDR3 has 14 amino acids. Germline V gives CDR1 SGHTA, CDR2 FQGTGA. The junction had 2 bases not matched to a gene; V was cut back by 4 bases and J by 6 bases. The CDR3 protein is CASSSLAGAGELFF. CDR3 bases: TGTGCCAGCAGCTCCCTAGCGGGAGCCGGGGAGCTGTTTTTT.

The chain uses TRBV24-1 and TRBJ1-2, with 8 bases identical to TRBD1. This CDR3 contains 14 residues. Germline CDR1 reads KGHDR; CDR2 reads SFDVKD. V trimming: 0 bases; J trimming: 4 bases; junction bases outside the gene matches: 0. In DNA, the CDR3 is TGTGCCACCAGTGATTTGGACAGGGGCTATGGCTACACCTTC. Residues: CATSDLDRGYGYTF.

V usage is TRBV9 and J usage is TRBJ2-5, with 11 nucleotides matching TRBD1. The CDR3 contains 15 residues. Losses at the gene ends were 6 bases for V and 4 bases for J; bases not matched to a gene: 8. Germline loops: CDR1 SGDLS, CDR2 YYNGEE. The CDR3 reads CASNRGQGAGETQYF. The CDR3 nucleotides read TGTGCCAGCAACCGTGGACAGGGGGCCGGAGAGACCCAGTACTTC.

The chain links TRBV28 to TRBJ2-3, with TRBD2 matching over 10 bases. V dropped 3 bases and J dropped 9; count of bases not matched to a gene: 9. Germline CDR1 reads MDHEN; CDR2 reads SYDVKM. The CDR3 spans 15 residues. The CDR3 DNA sequence: TGTGCCAGCAGTTTCGTGAGCGGGGGGGCTGGGACGCAGTATTTT. It specifies CASSFVSGGAGTQYF.

The genes are TRBV7-3 and TRBJ1-1; 7 bases match TRBD1. CDR1 and CDR2 from the germline V gene are SGHTA and FQGTGA. This CDR3 is 14 amino acids long. After removal of 5 bases from V and 1 base from J, the junction contained 4 bases not matched to a gene. This CDR3 is CASSPGQENTEAFF. DNA of the CDR3: TGTGCCAGCAGCCCCGGACAGGAGAACACTGAAGCTTTCTTT.

The chain links TRBV7-6 to TRBJ2-2; 7 bases are shared with TRBD2. J was trimmed by 3 bases and V by 5 bases; bases with no gene match: 9. Germline values: CDR1 SGHVS, CDR2 FNYEAQ. The CDR3 spans 16 residues. The CDR3 DNA sequence: TGTGCCAGCAGCGTCCGGGGTCGGGGGGACACCGGGGAGCTGTTTTTT. It yields the protein CASSVRGRGDTGELFF.

This chain links TRBV6-4 with TRBJ2-2; D is possibly TRBD1 (6 bases). V lost 6 bases and J 0 bases, leaving 8 bases between the germline ends. This CDR3 spans 14 amino acids. The germline V gene has CDR1 MRHNA and CDR2 SNTAGT. CDR3 bases: TGTGCCAGCAGAGGACAGTCGAACACCGGGGAGCTGTTTTTT. Its translation is CASRGQSNTGELFF.

In nucleotides, the CDR3 is TGTGCCAGCAGCTTAGACCCAGGGTCGCATCAGCCCCAGCATTTT. Translation gives CASSLDPGSHQPQHF. V gene TRBV11-2 combines with J gene TRBJ1-5; D possibly corresponds to TRBD1 (5 bases). Germline V lookup: CDR1 SGHAT, CDR2 FQNNGV. V was cut by 0 bases and J by 5 bases, with 11 bases left in between. This CDR3 contains 15 residues.

This chain links TRBV12-3 or TRBV12-4 with TRBJ1-1; 7 bases are a match to TRBD1. J gave up 8 bases and V 3 bases, and 6 bases lay outside the gene matches. This CDR3 region has 13 residues. CDR3 loop: CASSFILTGEAFF. For the CDR3, the DNA is TGTGCCAGCAGTTTCATTTTGACAGGGGAAGCTTTCTTT.

This rearrangement joins TRBV7-6 to TRBJ2-7; TRBD2 matches at 9 bases. The CDR3 has 16 amino acids. J lost 0 bases, V lost 0 bases, and 3 bases had no gene match. Per germline, CDR1 SGHVS and CDR2 FNYEAQ. The CDR3: CASSLAGREGSYEQYF. CDR3 bases: TGTGCCAGCAGCTTAGCAGGGCGGGAGGGCTCCTACGAGCAGTACTTC.

The V call is TRBV28, the J call TRBJ1-3, with 9 bases matching TRBD1. CDR3 length equals 18 residues. Germline CDR1 and CDR2: MDHEN and SYDVKM. V lost 8 bases and J lost 1; bases outside the gene matches: 15. CDR3 in DNA: TGTGCCAGCTTCTCTGGGACAGGGCAACTTTGGTCTGGAAACACCATATATTTT. Translation: CASFSGTGQLWSGNTIYF. The full variable domain, in which reference TRBV28 and TRBJ1-3 provide the parts outside the CDR3, is DVKVTQSSRYLVKRTGEKVFLECVQDMDHENMFWYRQDPGLGLRLIYFSYDVKMKEKGDIPEGYSVSREKKERFSLILESASTNQTSMYLCASFSGTGQLWSGNTIYFGEGSWLTVV.

J is TRBJ1-2 and V is TRBV18; no clear D. Deletions cut 1 base from V and 0 bases from J, with 12 bases between. The length of the CDR3 is 16 residues. Germline V gene data show CDR1 as KGHSH and CDR2 as LQKENI. The CDR3 DNA reads TGTGCCAGCTCACCACTCGAAAGGAGCTCTAACTATGGCTACACCTTC. Translation: CASSPLERSSNYGYTF.